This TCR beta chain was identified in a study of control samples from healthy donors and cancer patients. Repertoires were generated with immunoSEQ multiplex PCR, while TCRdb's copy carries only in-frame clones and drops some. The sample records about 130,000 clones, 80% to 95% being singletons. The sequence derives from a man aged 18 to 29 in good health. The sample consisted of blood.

CDR3 sequence: CASSPSAGVHEQYF. The CDR3 DNA follows: TGTGCCAGCAGCCCCTCCGCGGGGGTCCACGAGCAGTACTTC. The chain combines TRBV7-8 with TRBJ2-7; 7 nucleotides align to TRBD2. The CDR3 runs to 14 residues. Trimming took 5 bases from V and 5 from J; bases not matched to a gene: 9. CDR1 is SGHVS and CDR2 is FQNEAQ in the germline V gene. Using reference TRBV7-8 and TRBJ2-7 for the parts outside the CDR3, the full variable domain is GAGVSQSPRYKVAKRGQDVALRCDPISGHVSLFWYQQALGQGPEFLTYFQNEAQLDKSGLPSDRFFAERPEGSVSTLKIQRTQQEDSAVYLCASSPSAGVHEQYFGPGTRLTVT.